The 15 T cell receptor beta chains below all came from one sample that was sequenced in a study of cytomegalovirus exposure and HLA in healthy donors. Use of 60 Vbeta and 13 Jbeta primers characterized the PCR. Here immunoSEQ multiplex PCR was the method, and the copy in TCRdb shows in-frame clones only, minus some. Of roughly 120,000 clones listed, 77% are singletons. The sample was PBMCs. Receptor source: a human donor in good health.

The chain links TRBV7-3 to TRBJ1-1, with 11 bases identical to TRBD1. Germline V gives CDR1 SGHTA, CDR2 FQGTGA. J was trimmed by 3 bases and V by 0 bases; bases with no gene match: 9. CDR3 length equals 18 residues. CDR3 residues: CASSLTPRTGGRDTEAFF. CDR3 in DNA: TGTGCCAGCAGCTTAACGCCGCGGACAGGGGGCAGGGACACTGAAGCTTTCTTT. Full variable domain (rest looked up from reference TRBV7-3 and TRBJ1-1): GAGVSQTPSNKVTEKGKYVELRCDPISGHTALYWYRQSLGQGPEFLIYFQGTGAADDSGLPNDRFFAVRPEGSVSTLKIQRTERGDSAVYLCASSLTPRTGGRDTEAFFGQGTRLTVV.

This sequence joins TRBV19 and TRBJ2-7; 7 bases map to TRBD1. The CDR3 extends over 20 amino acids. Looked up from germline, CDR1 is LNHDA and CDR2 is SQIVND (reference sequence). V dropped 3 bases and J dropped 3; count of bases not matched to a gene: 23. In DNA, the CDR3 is TGTGCCAGTAGTATCCAAGGGGGCGGCGCCGCGGCAGCGTGGCTCTACGAGCAGTACTTC. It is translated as CASSIQGGGAAAAWLYEQYF.

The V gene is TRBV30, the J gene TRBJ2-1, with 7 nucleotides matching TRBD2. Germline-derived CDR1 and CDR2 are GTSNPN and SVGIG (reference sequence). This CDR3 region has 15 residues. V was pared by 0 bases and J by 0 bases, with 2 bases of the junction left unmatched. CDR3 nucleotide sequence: TGTGCCTGGAGTGTACGCGGGAGCTCCTACAATGAGCAGTTCTTC. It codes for CAWSVRGSSYNEQFF.

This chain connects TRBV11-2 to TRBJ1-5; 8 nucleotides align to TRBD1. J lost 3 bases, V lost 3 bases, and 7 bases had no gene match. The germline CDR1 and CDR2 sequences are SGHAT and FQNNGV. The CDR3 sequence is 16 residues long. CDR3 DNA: TGTGCCAGCAGCTTTCCTGGGACAGGATTCAATCAGCCCCAGCATTTT. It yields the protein CASSFPGTGFNQPQHF.

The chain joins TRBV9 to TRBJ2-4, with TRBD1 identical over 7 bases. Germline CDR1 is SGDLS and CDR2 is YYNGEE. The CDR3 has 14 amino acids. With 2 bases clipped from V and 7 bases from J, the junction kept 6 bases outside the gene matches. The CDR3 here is CASSVSSDRNIQYF. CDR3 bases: TGTGCCAGCAGCGTCTCCTCGGACAGGAACATTCAGTACTTC.

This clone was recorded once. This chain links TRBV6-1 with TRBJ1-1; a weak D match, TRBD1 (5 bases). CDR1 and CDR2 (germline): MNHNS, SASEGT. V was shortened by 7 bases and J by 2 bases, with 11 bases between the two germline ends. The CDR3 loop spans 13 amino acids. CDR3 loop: CASIWQGNTEAFF. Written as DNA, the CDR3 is TGTGCCAGCATTTGGCAGGGCAACACTGAAGCTTTCTTT.

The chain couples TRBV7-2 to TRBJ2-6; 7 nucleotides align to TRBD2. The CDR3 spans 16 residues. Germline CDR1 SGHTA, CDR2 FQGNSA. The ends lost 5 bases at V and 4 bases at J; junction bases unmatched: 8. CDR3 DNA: TGTGCCAGCAGCCTTGCCGGGGGGTCCGGGGCCAACGTCCTGACTTTC. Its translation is CASSLAGGSGANVLTF.

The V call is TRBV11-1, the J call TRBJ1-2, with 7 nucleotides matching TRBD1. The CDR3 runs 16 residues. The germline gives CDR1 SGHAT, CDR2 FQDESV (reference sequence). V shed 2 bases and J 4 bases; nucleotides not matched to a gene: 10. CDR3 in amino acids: CASSLFGWTGAYGYTF. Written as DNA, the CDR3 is TGTGCCAGCAGCTTATTTGGGTGGACAGGCGCCTATGGCTACACCTTC.

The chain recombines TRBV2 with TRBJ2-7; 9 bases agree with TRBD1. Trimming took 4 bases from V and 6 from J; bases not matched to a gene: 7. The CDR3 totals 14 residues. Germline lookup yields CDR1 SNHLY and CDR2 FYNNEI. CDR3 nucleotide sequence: TGTGCCAGCAGTGTCGCGGGACAGGGCGTCGAGCAGTACTTC. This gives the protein CASSVAGQGVEQYF.

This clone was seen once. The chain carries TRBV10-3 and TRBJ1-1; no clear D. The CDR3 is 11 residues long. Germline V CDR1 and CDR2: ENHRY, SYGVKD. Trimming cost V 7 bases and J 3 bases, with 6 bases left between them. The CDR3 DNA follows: TGTGCCATCATGGAGGACACTGAAGCTTTCTTT. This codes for CAIMEDTEAFF.

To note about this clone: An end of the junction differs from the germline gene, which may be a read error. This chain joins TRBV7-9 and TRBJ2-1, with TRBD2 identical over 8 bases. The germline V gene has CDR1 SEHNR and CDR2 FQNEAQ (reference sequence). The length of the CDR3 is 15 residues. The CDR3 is CSSSPRSGVYNEQFF. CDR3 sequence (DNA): TGTTCCAGCAGCCCTCGTAGCGGGGTGTACAATGAGCAGTTCTTC.

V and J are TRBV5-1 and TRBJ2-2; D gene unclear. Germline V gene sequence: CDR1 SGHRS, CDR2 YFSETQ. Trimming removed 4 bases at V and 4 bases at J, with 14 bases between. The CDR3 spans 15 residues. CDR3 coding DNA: TGCGCCAGCAGCCCCCAGACATTACGCACCGGGGAGCTGTTTTTT. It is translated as CASSPQTLRTGELFF.

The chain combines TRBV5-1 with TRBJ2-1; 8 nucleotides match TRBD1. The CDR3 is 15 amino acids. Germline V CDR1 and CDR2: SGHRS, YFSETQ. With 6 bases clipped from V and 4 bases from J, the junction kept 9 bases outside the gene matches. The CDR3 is CASNPPGQEYNEQFF. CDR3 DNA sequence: TGCGCCAGCAATCCCCCGGGACAGGAGTACAATGAGCAGTTCTTC. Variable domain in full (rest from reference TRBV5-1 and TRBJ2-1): KAGVTQTPRYLIKTRGQQVTLSCSPISGHRSVSWYQQTPGQGLQFLFEYFSETQRNKGNFPGRFSGRQFSNSRSEMNVSTLELGDSALYLCASNPPGQEYNEQFFGPGTRLTVL.

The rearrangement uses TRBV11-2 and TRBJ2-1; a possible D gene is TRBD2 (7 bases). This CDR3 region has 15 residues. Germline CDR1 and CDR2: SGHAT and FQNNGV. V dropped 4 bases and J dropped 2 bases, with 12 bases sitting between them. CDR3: CASSWGRGTYNEQFF. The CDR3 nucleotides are TGTGCCAGCAGCTGGGGGAGGGGGACCTACAATGAGCAGTTCTTC.

DNA of the CDR3: TGTGCCAGTAGTAGAGGGTCACAGGGAGGCAATCAGCCCCAGCATTTT. This translates into CASSRGSQGGNQPQHF. V and J are TRBV19 and TRBJ1-5; D might be TRBD1 (6 bases). Germline assignment: CDR1 LNHDA and CDR2 SQIVND (reference sequence). Trimming cost V 4 bases and J 2 bases, with 15 bases left between them. CDR3 length equals 16 residues.